A single sample is the source of the 10 T cell receptor beta chains below, sequenced in a study of identical twins. TCRdb ran MiXCR on the 5' RACE reads and lists one entry per CDR3 protein. This table holds roughly 250,000 distinct CDR3 sequences, over 13% found once. Source material: memory (CD45RO+) T cells sorted from blood. The source of these receptors is a woman aged 18-29 years in good health.

J is TRBJ1-2 and V is TRBV20-1; TRBD1 aligns across 8 bases. Germline V lookup: CDR1 DFQATT, CDR2 SNEGSKA (reference sequence). The V and J ends lost 0 bases and 6 bases, in that order; junction bases with no gene match: 6. The CDR3 is 14 amino acids. The CDR3 DNA is TGCAGTGCTAGAGAAACAGGGGGAGGGGATGGCTACACCTTC. Its translation is CSARETGGGDGYTF.

The rearrangement links TRBV6-1 to TRBJ2-1; 12 positions agree with TRBD2. The V gene's germline CDR1 is MNHNS and CDR2 SASEGT. Losses at the gene ends were 5 bases for V and 8 bases for J; bases not matched to a gene: 4. This CDR3 spans 14 amino acids. CDR3 amino acids: CASSRLAGDDEQFF. The CDR3 DNA is TGTGCCAGCAGTCGACTAGCGGGAGACGATGAGCAGTTCTTC.

This clonotype was seen at least ten times. V usage is TRBV15 and J usage is TRBJ1-2; 9 bases are a match to TRBD1. V dropped 1 base and J dropped 1; count of bases not matched to a gene: 4. Germline V gives CDR1 LNHNV, CDR2 YYDKDF (reference sequence). This CDR3 has 16 residues. The CDR3 DNA follows: TGTGCCACCAGCAGAGGCCGACAGGGGGATAACTATGGCTACACCTTC. This sequence encodes CATSRGRQGDNYGYTF.

In this sample, this clonotype turned up many times. The chain recombines TRBV12-3 or TRBV12-4 with TRBJ2-1; possibly TRBD1 for D (6 bases). Trimming took off 5 bases at V and 3 bases at J, with 14 bases between the two ends. The CDR3 totals 15 residues. CDR3: CASSLRDTLYNEQFF. DNA of the CDR3: TGTGCCAGCAGTCTCCGGGACACTCTCTACAATGAGCAGTTCTTC.

This clonotype was counted at least ten times. V gene TRBV6-1 combines with J gene TRBJ2-7; D could derive from TRBD1 or TRBD2 (5 bases each). Per germline, CDR1 MNHNS and CDR2 SASEGT. The V gene lost 6 bases and the J gene lost 0 bases, with 9 bases spanning the gap. CDR3 length: 13 residues. The CDR3 is CASRGTASYEQYF. Here the CDR3 DNA reads TGTGCCAGCAGGGGGACGGCCTCCTACGAGCAGTACTTC.

V gene TRBV7-2 combines with J gene TRBJ2-1, with a possible D match to TRBD2 (6 bases). From germline, CDR1 is SGHTA and CDR2 FQGNSA. The CDR3 length is 14 residues. Trimming took 5 bases from V and 3 from J, leaving 11 bases between them. This CDR3 reads CASSPGLIYNEQFF. CDR3 in DNA: TGTGCCAGCAGCCCGGGACTTATCTACAATGAGCAGTTCTTC. The full variable domain, with the rest looked up from reference TRBV7-2 and TRBJ2-1, is GAGVSQSPSNKVTEKGKDVELRCDPISGHTALYWYRQSLGQGLEFLIYFQGNSAPDKSGLPSDRFSAERTGGSVSTLTIQRTQQEDSAVYLCASSPGLIYNEQFFGPGTRLTVL.

This clonotype was detected only a few times. The V and J genes are TRBV5-1 and TRBJ1-1, with D hard to call. Between the trimmed V and J ends, which lost 6 bases and 7 bases, there was a span of 16 bases. The CDR3 has 13 amino acids. Germline loops: CDR1 SGHRS, CDR2 YFSETQ. The DNA for the CDR3 is TGCGCCAGCACCCCCGGCCATGGGAGTGAAGCTTTCTTT. It yields the protein CASTPGHGSEAFF.

V usage is TRBV29-1 and J usage is TRBJ2-1; TRBD1 matches 8 bases. Germline assignment: CDR1 SQVTM and CDR2 ANQGSEA. CDR3 length equals 14 residues. With V trimmed by 6 bases and J by 2 bases, 6 bases remained unmatched. CDR3 DNA sequence: TGCAGCGTAGCCGGGACAGGAACCTACAATGAGCAGTTCTTC. This gives the protein CSVAGTGTYNEQFF.

This clonotype was seen a few times. The chain recombines TRBV12-3 or TRBV12-4 with TRBJ2-1; 10 nucleotides agree with TRBD2. The CDR3 covers 14 residues. With 7 bases clipped from V and 8 bases from J, the junction kept 8 bases outside the gene matches. CDR3 DNA sequence: TGTGCCAGCAATCTAGCGGGAGCCGGCGATGAGCAGTTCTTC. Its translation is CASNLAGAGDEQFF.

This clonotype was picked up many times. The chain uses TRBV5-1 and TRBJ2-2, with a weak D call TRBD2 (5 bases). The V gene's germline CDR1 is SGHRS and CDR2 YFSETQ. The CDR3 extends over 13 amino acids. The V gene lost 6 bases and the J gene lost 4 bases, with 10 bases spanning the gap. Written as DNA, the CDR3 is TGCGCCAGCACTCTCGAGGGCACCGGGGAGCTGTTTTTT. Its protein is CASTLEGTGELFF.